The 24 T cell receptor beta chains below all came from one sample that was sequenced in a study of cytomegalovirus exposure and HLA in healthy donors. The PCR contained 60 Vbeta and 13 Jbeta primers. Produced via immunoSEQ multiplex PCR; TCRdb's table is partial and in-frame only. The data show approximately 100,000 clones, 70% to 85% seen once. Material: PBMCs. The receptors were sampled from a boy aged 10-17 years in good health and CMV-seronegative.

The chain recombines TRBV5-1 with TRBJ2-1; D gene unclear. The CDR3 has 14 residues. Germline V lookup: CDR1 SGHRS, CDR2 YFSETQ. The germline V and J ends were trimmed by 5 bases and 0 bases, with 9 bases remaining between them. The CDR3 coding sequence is TGCGCCAGCAGGGCGGTAAGCTCCTACAATGAGCAGTTCTTC. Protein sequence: CASRAVSSYNEQFF.

CDR3 DNA sequence: TGTGCCAGCAGTGGGACAGCCAACACTGAAGCTTTCTTT. It codes for CASSGTANTEAFF. V usage is TRBV6-5 and J usage is TRBJ1-1; 7 nucleotides agree with TRBD1. J was trimmed by 2 bases and V by 5 bases; bases with no gene match: 2. In germline, CDR1 is MNHEY, CDR2 SVGAGI. The CDR3 has 13 residues.

CDR3 nucleotide sequence: TGCGCCAGCAGCAGCCCCCTTTTAGAAAACATTCAGTACTTC. It encodes CASSSPLLENIQYF. The gene calls are TRBV4-1 and TRBJ2-4; D is unclear. The V gene's germline CDR1 is MGHRA and CDR2 YSYEKL. Deletions cut 5 bases from V and 5 bases from J, with 13 bases between. This CDR3 contains 14 residues.

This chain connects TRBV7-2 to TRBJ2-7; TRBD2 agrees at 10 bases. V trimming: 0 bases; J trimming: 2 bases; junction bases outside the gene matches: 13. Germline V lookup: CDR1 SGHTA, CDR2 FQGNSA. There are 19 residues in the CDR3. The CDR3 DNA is TGTGCCAGCAGCTTAGCGGCGTTAGCGGGGGGTTGGGCCCCCTACGAGCAGTACTTC. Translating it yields CASSLAALAGGWAPYEQYF.

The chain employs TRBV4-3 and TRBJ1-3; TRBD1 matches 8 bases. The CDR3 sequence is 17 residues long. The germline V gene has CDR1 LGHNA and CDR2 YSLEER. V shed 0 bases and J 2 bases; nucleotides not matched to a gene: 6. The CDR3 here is CASSQDPLTGAGNTIYF. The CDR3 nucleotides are TGCGCCAGCAGCCAAGATCCCCTGACAGGGGCTGGAAACACCATATATTTT.

The CDR3 sequence: CASSLGVDQPQHF. As DNA, the CDR3 is TGCGCCAGCAGCTTGGGAGTGGATCAGCCCCAGCATTTT. The J gene is TRBJ1-5, the V gene TRBV5-1; D ambiguous. The CDR3 runs 13 residues. The V and J ends lost 0 bases and 5 bases respectively, with 6 bases between them. Germline assignment: CDR1 SGHRS and CDR2 YFSETQ.

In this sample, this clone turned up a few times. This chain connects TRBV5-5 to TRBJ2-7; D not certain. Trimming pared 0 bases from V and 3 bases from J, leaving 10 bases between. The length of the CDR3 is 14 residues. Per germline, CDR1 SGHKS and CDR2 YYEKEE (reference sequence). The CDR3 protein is CASSLVVRNYEQYF. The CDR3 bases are TGTGCCAGCAGCTTGGTTGTCAGAAACTACGAGCAGTACTTC. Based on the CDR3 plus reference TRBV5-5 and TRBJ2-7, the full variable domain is DAGVTQSPTHLIKTRGQQVTLRCSPISGHKSVSWYQQVLGQGPQFIFQYYEKEERGRGNFPDRFSARQFPNYSSELNVNALLLGDSALYLCASSLVVRNYEQYFGPGTRLTVT.

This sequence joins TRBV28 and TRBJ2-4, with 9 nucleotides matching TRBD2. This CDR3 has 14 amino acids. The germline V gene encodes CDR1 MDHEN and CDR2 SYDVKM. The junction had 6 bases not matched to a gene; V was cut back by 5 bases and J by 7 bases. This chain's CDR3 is CASSPYGTSNIQYF. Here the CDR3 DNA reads TGTGCCAGCAGTCCCTACGGGACTAGCAACATTCAGTACTTC.

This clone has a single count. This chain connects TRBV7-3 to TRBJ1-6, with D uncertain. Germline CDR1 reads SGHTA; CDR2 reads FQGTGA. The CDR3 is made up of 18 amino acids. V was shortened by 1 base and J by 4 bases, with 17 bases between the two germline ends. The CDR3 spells CASSLKWRQEGYNSPLHF. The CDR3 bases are TGTGCCAGCAGCTTAAAATGGCGGCAAGAGGGTTATAATTCACCCCTCCACTTT.

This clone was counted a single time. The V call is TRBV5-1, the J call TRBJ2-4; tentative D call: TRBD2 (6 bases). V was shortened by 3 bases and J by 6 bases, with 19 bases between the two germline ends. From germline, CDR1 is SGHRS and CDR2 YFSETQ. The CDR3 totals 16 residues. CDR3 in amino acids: CASSSGVSGVGNIQYF. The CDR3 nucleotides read TGCGCCAGCAGCTCGGGGGTATCGGGGGTCGGAAACATTCAGTACTTC.

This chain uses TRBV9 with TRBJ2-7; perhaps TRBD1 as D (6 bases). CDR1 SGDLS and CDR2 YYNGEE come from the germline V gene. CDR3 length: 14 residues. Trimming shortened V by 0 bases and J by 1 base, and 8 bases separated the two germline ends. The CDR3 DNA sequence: TGTGCCAGCAGCGTAGACAGGGCGTCCTACGAGCAGTACTTC. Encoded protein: CASSVDRASYEQYF.

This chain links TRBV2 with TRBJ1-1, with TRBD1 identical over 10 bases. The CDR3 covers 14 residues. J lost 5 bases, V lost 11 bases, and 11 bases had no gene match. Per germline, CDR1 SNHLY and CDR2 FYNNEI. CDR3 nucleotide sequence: TGTGCCTGCCCTCCGGGGACAGGGGTTACTGAAGCTTTCTTT. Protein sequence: CACPPGTGVTEAFF.

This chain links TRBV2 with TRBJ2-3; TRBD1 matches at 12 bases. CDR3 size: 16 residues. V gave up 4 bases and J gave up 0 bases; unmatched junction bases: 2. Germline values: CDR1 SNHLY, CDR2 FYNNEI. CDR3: CASSVGTGGSTDTQYF. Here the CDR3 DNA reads TGTGCCAGCAGTGTGGGGACAGGGGGCAGCACAGATACGCAGTATTTT.

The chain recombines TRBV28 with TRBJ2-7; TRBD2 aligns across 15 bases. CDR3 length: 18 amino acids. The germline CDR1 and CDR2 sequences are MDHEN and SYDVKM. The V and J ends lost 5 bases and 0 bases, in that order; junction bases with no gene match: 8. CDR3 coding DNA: TGTGCCAGCAGTGCCAACCCGGGACTAGCGGGAGGCTCCTACGAGCAGTACTTC. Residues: CASSANPGLAGGSYEQYF.

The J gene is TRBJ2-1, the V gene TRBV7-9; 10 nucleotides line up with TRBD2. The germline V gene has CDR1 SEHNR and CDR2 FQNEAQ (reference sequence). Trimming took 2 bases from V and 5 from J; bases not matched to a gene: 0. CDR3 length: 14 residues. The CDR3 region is CASSLLAGDNEQFF. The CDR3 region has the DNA TGTGCCAGCAGCTTACTAGCGGGAGACAATGAGCAGTTCTTC.

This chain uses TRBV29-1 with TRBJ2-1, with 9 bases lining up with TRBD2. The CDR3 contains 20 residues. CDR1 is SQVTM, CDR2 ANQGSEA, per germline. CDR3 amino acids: CTVGGLSNSGGPSSYNEQFF. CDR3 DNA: TGCACCGTCGGGGGTCTCTCGAATAGCGGGGGACCAAGCTCCTACAATGAGCAGTTCTTC.

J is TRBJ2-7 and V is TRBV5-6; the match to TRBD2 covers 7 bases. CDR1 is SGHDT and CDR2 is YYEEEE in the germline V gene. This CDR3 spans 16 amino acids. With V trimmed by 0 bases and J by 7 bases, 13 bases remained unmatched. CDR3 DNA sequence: TGTGCCAGCAGCTTGGAATACCGGGAGGATGTGGGGGAGCAGTACTTC. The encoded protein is CASSLEYREDVGEQYF. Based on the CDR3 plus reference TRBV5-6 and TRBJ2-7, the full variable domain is DAGVTQSPTHLIKTRGQQVTLRCSPKSGHDTVSWYQQALGQGPQFIFQYYEEEERQRGNFPDRFSGHQFPNYSSELNVNALLLGDSALYLCASSLEYREDVGEQYFGPGTRLTVT.

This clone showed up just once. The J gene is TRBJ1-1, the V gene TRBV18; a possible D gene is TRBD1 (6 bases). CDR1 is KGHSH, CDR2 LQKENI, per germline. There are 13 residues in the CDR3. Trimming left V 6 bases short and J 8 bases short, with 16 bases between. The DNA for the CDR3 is TGTGCCAGCTCCCTGTGGGGGCACTCGGAAGCTTTCTTT. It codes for CASSLWGHSEAFF. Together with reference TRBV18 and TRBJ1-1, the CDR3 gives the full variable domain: NAGVMQNPRHLVRRRGQEARLRCSPMKGHSHVYWYRQLPEEGLKFMVYLQKENIIDESGMPKERFSAEFPKEGPSILRIQQVVRGDSAAYFCASSLWGHSEAFFGQGTRLTVV.

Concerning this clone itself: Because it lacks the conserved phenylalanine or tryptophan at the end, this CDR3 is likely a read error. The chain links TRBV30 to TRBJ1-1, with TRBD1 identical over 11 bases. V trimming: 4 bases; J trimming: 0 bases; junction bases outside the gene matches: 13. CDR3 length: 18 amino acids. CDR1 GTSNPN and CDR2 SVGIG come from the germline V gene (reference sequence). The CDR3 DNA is TGTGCCTGGACGGGACAGGGGGTCCTACACCCTATGAACACTGAAGCTTTCGTT. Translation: CAWTGQGVLHPMNTEAFV.

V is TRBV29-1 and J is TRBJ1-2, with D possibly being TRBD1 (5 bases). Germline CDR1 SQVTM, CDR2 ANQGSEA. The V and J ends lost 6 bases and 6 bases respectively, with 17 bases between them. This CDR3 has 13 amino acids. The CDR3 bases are TGCAGCGTACATTCGGGCGGGGGTCATGGCTACACCTTC. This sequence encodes CSVHSGGGHGYTF. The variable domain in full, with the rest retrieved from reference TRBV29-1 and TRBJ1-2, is SAVISQKPSRDICQRGTSLTIQCQVDSQVTMMFWYRQQPGQSLTLIATANQGSEATYESGFVIDKFPISRPNLTFSTLTVSNMSPEDSSIYLCSVHSGGGHGYTFGSGTRLTVV.

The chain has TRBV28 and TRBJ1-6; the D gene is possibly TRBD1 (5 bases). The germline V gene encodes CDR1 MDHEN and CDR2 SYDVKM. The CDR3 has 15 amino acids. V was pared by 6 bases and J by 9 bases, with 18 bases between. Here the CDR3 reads CASRASAGLPSPLHF. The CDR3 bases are TGTGCCAGCAGGGCTTCGGCAGGGTTGCCTTCACCCCTCCACTTT.

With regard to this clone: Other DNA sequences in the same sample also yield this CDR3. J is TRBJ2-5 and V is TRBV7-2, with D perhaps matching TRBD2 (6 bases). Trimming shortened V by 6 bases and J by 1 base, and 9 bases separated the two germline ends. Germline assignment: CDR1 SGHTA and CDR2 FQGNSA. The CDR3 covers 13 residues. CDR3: CASSRGSQETQYF. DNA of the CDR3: TGTGCCAGCAGTCGGGGGAGCCAAGAGACCCAGTACTTC. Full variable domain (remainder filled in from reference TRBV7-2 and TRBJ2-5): GAGVSQSPSNKVTEKGKDVELRCDPISGHTALYWYRQSLGQGLEFLIYFQGNSAPDKSGLPSDRFSAERTGGSVSTLTIQRTQQEDSAVYLCASSRGSQETQYFGPGTRLLVL.

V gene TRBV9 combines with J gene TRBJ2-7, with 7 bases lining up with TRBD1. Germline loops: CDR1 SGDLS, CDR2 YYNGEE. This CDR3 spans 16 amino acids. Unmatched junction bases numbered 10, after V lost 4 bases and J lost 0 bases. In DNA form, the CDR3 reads TGTGCCAGCAGCCCCCGGGTGGCAGGGGGCTCCTACGAGCAGTACTTC. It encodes CASSPRVAGGSYEQYF. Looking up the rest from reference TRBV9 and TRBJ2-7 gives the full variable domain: DSGVTQTPKHLITATGQRVTLRCSPRSGDLSVYWYQQSLDQGLQFLIQYYNGEERAKGNILERFSAQQFPDLHSELNLSSLELGDSALYFCASSPRVAGGSYEQYFGPGTRLTVT.

The CDR3 nucleotides are TGCGCCAGCAGTCACCCCGGGGGCACTGAAGCTTTCTTT. This sequence encodes CASSHPGGTEAFF. V and J are TRBV5-1 and TRBJ1-1, with D perhaps matching TRBD1 (5 bases). CDR1 is SGHRS and CDR2 is YFSETQ in the germline V gene. CDR3 length: 13 amino acids. Trimming took off 5 bases at V and 4 bases at J, with 12 bases between the two ends. Full variable domain (rest looked up from reference TRBV5-1 and TRBJ1-1): KAGVTQTPRYLIKTRGQQVTLSCSPISGHRSVSWYQQTPGQGLQFLFEYFSETQRNKGNFPGRFSGRQFSNSRSEMNVSTLELGDSALYLCASSHPGGTEAFFGQGTRLTVV.